The clone carrying this T cell receptor (beta chain) was seen a single time. The sample is drawn from a study of STAT5B mutations in CD4+ large granular lymphocyte leukemia. Original analysis: The detection floor for productive clonotype frequency was 2.59 x 10-5. Only in-frame clones appear in the TCRdb table, and some are missing; sequencing was by immunoSEQ multiplex PCR. V and J calls and clone size are those listed in that table; D and trimming were worked out from the DNA. There are some 41,000 clones in the sample; roughly 76% occur only once, and around 3.5% lies in the top ten. The CDR3 spans 14 residues. Germline CDR1 is ENHRY and CDR2 is SYGVKD. Trimming shortened V by 11 bases and J by 4 bases, and 21 bases separated the two germline ends.

Sequenced input: CD4+ T cells from blood buffy coats. The chain recombines TRBV10-3 with TRBJ2-7; D possibly uses TRBD1 or TRBD2 (5 bases each). The receptor was derived from a human donor in good health. CDR3 protein: CASTPEGTGYEQYF. The CDR3 bases are TGTGCCTCGACCCCGGAAGGGACCGGGTACGAGCAGTACTTC.